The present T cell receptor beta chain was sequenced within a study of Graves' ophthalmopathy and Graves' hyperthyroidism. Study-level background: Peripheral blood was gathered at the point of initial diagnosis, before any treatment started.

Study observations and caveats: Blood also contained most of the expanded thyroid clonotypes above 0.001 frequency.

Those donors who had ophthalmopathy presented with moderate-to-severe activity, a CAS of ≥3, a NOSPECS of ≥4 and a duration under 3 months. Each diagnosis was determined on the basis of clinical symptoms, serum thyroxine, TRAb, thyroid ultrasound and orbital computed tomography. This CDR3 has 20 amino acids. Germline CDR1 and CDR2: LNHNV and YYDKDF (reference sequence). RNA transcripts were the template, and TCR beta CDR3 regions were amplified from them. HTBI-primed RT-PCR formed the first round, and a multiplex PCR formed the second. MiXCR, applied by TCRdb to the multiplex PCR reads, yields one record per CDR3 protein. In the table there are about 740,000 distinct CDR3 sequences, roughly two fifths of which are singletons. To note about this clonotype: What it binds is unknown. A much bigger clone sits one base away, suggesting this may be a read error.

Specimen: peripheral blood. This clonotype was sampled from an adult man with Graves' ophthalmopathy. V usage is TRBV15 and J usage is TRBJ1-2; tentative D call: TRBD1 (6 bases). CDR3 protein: CATSRDPGQGKIVANYGYAF. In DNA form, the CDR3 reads TGTGCCACCAGCAGAGATCCGGGGCAGGGGAAGATCGTAGCTAACTATGGCTACGCCTTC.